This T cell receptor beta chain was recorded in a study of OX40 agonist ivuxolimab in advanced cancers. Looking at the study overall: The patients got ivuxolimab, which is an agonistic anti-OX40 (CD134) antibody. The dose-escalation cohort was about 87% male, with a mean age of around 60 years, ranging roughly 23 to 79.

The repertoire was sequenced with immunoSEQ multiplex PCR; TCRdb's copy has only in-frame clones and lacks some. The data contain approximately 40,000 clones, 90% of them singletons. A history of autoimmune disease or systemic immunosuppression excluded patients. Baseline was the first blood sampling point, followed by cycle 4 day 1 and cycle 7 day 1. Looked up from germline, CDR1 is SGHAT and CDR2 is FQNNGV. V lost 5 bases, J lost 2 bases, and 3 bases stayed unmatched. The CDR3 runs to 13 residues. The rearrangement uses TRBV11-2 and TRBJ2-7, with TRBD1 identical over 7 bases. The receptor's source is an adult with an advanced solid tumor such as melanoma, head and neck, liver or kidney cancer. Sequencing was performed on CD4+ or CD8+ T cells sorted from blood, taken in a trial of the OX40 agonist ivuxolimab. The CDR3 DNA is TGTGCCAGCAGCCCGGGACAGACCTACGAGCAGTACTTC. It is translated as CASSPGQTYEQYF.